What follows are 27 T cell receptor beta chains derived from one specimen sequenced in a study of OX40 agonist ivuxolimab in advanced cancers. Sequencing used immunoSEQ multiplex PCR; TCRdb keeps in-frame clones, though not all of them. Of about 14,000 clones listed, about 80% were seen once; the top ten hold about 25%. Sequencing used CD4+ or CD8+ T cells sorted from blood, obtained in a trial of the OX40 agonist ivuxolimab. Receptors originate from an adult with an advanced solid tumor such as melanoma, head and neck, liver or kidney cancer.

The V gene is TRBV9, the J gene TRBJ2-3, with TRBD1 matching over 10 bases. J gave up 4 bases and V 3 bases, and 8 bases lay outside the gene matches. The germline V gene encodes CDR1 SGDLS and CDR2 YYNGEE. This CDR3 contains 16 residues. CDR3 in amino acids: CASSAAGTGDPDTQYF. The CDR3, as DNA: TGTGCCAGCAGCGCCGCCGGGACAGGGGACCCAGATACGCAGTATTTT.

This chain uses TRBV30 with TRBJ2-5; D tentatively fits TRBD1 or TRBD2 (5 bases each). Trimming left V 0 bases short and J 2 bases short, with 10 bases between. This CDR3 contains 14 residues. The germline V gene encodes CDR1 GTSNPN and CDR2 SVGIG (reference sequence). The CDR3 loop is CAWSVGTYQETQYF. Written as DNA, the CDR3 is TGTGCCTGGAGTGTAGGGACCTATCAAGAGACCCAGTACTTC.

The rearrangement links TRBV25-1 to TRBJ1-6; unclear D gene. The CDR3 has 12 amino acids. Germline lookup yields CDR1 MGHDK and CDR2 SYGVNS. The V and J ends lost 4 bases and 10 bases respectively, with 8 bases between them. The CDR3 region has the DNA TGTGCCAGCAGTGTAAGGCAGTCACCCCTCCACTTT. It encodes CASSVRQSPLHF.

The rearrangement links TRBV29-1 to TRBJ2-7, with no clear D. V gave up 0 bases and J gave up 3 bases, with 9 bases separating them. The CDR3 length is 13 residues. The germline gives CDR1 SQVTM, CDR2 ANQGSEA. DNA for the CDR3: TGCAGCGTTGAAGATCAGCAGGACTACGAGCAGTACTTC. Translating it yields CSVEDQQDYEQYF.

The chain is built from TRBV7-9 and TRBJ2-1; 7 bases agree with TRBD2. This CDR3 region has 15 residues. Trimming at V came to 1 base and at J to 5 bases, leaving 5 bases not matched to a gene. CDR1 and CDR2 (germline): SEHNR, FQNEAQ (reference sequence). CDR3 bases: TGTGCCAGCAGCTTAGTTGACGGGGGGAACAATGAGCAGTTCTTC. This encodes CASSLVDGGNNEQFF.

The chain carries TRBV7-3 and TRBJ1-1; no clear D. Between the trimmed V and J ends, which lost 1 base and 1 base, there was a span of 10 bases. In germline, CDR1 is SGHTA, CDR2 FQGTGA. This CDR3 spans 15 amino acids. As DNA, the CDR3 is TGTGCCAGCAGCTTAAACCGCGCAGGGAACACTGAAGCTTTCTTT. This codes for CASSLNRAGNTEAFF.

V is TRBV28 and J is TRBJ2-5; D may be TRBD1 (5 bases). The CDR3 covers 14 residues. Germline CDR1 reads MDHEN; CDR2 reads SYDVKM. V shed 3 bases and J shed 1 base, with 9 bases lying between them. CDR3 DNA: TGTGCCAGCAGTTTTTGGACAACCCAAGAGACCCAGTACTTC. Translated, it gives CASSFWTTQETQYF.

The chain recombines TRBV27 with TRBJ2-7; D perhaps matches TRBD1 (6 bases). Germline assignment: CDR1 MNHEY and CDR2 SMNVEV (reference sequence). Trimming shortened V by 6 bases and J by 5 bases, and 20 bases separated the two germline ends. The CDR3 has 15 amino acids. The CDR3 spells CASSSSPTGRHEQYF. The CDR3 nucleotides are TGTGCCAGCAGCTCGTCGCCGACAGGTCGGCACGAGCAGTACTTC.

This chain connects TRBV6-5 to TRBJ2-7; 8 bases line up with TRBD1. Germline V CDR1 and CDR2: MNHEY, SVGAGI. The CDR3 covers 14 residues. Trimming removed 2 bases from V and 0 bases from J; junction bases left unmatched: 0. CDR3 sequence: CASSYGQGSYEQYF. DNA for the CDR3: TGTGCCAGCAGTTACGGACAGGGCTCCTACGAGCAGTACTTC.

The chain couples TRBV5-4 to TRBJ1-5; D remains unclear. Germline V gives CDR1 SGHNT, CDR2 YYREEE (reference sequence). This CDR3 is built from 14 residues. V lost 4 bases to trimming and J lost 3 bases, with 11 bases between them. Here the CDR3 DNA reads TGTGCCAGCAGCCCGGACGGTGACAATCAGCCCCAGCATTTT. Protein product: CASSPDGDNQPQHF.

The V and J genes are TRBV5-1 and TRBJ2-6; TRBD1 agrees at 12 bases. The germline V gene encodes CDR1 SGHRS and CDR2 YFSETQ. The CDR3 length is 18 residues. Trimming took 4 bases from V and 3 from J; bases not matched to a gene: 8. CDR3 sequence (DNA): TGCGCCAGCAGCCCGGGGACAGGGGGCAGTCATGGGGCCAACGTCCTGACTTTC. Translated, it gives CASSPGTGGSHGANVLTF.

This chain connects TRBV7-2 to TRBJ2-7; 10 bases align to TRBD1. The V gene's germline CDR1 is SGHTA and CDR2 FQGNSA. The trim removed 5 bases at V and 6 bases at J, leaving 7 bases unmatched. The CDR3 totals 14 residues. CDR3 in DNA: TGTGCCAGCAGCGCCGCCGGGACAGGGGTCGAGCAGTACTTC. Protein sequence: CASSAAGTGVEQYF.

The chain carries TRBV6-5 and TRBJ2-7, with TRBD1 matching over 8 bases. The trim removed 5 bases at V and 2 bases at J, leaving 5 bases unmatched. The CDR3 extends over 14 amino acids. CDR1 is MNHEY, CDR2 SVGAGI, per germline. The CDR3 sequence: CASSTGGDTYEQYF. In DNA, the CDR3 is TGTGCCAGCAGTACAGGGGGTGATACCTACGAGCAGTACTTC.

The CDR3 DNA reads as TGCGCCAGCAGCCGCCAACTAGCGGACTCCTACAATGAGCAGTTCTTC. Protein sequence: CASSRQLADSYNEQFF. The chain combines TRBV4-1 with TRBJ2-1; 8 positions agree with TRBD2. This CDR3 region has 16 residues. The germline V gene has CDR1 MGHRA and CDR2 YSYEKL. The ends lost 4 bases at V and 0 bases at J; junction bases unmatched: 5.

The chain has TRBV6-1 and TRBJ1-4; TRBD1 might be the D (6 bases). The CDR3 contains 14 residues. The ends were cut back, 5 bases at V and 7 bases at J, with 14 bases in the middle. Per germline, CDR1 MNHNS and CDR2 SASEGT. The DNA of the CDR3 is TGTGCCAGCAGTAGAGGGGGGCCGGTTGAAAAACTGTTTTTT. It specifies CASSRGGPVEKLFF.

The rearrangement joins TRBV2 to TRBJ2-1; D may be TRBD2 (6 bases). The ends were cut back, 6 bases at V and 7 bases at J, with 7 bases in the middle. Germline CDR1 SNHLY, CDR2 FYNNEI. The CDR3 runs 11 residues. This chain's CDR3 is CASRGLNEQFF. The CDR3 nucleotides read TGTGCCAGCAGGGGACTTAATGAGCAGTTCTTC.

The rearrangement links TRBV7-6 to TRBJ2-3, with unresolved D. V shed 0 bases and J shed 0 bases, with 13 bases lying between them. The CDR3 has 17 residues. CDR1 is SGHVS and CDR2 is FNYEAQ in the germline V gene. The CDR3 DNA reads as TGTGCCAGCAGCTTAGCCCACGGGCTAACTAGCACAGATACGCAGTATTTT. Its translation: CASSLAHGLTSTDTQYF.

The J gene is TRBJ1-4, the V gene TRBV18; D unclear. Germline-derived CDR1 and CDR2 are KGHSH and LQKENI. V dropped 2 bases and J dropped 0 bases, with 7 bases sitting between them. The CDR3 totals 15 residues. Here the CDR3 DNA reads TGTGCCAGCTCACCAAGCGGGGCAACTAATGAAAAACTGTTTTTT. This gives the protein CASSPSGATNEKLFF.

The chain couples TRBV4-2 to TRBJ2-5; 10 positions match TRBD2. Trimming removed 3 bases from V and 0 bases from J; junction bases left unmatched: 1. CDR3 size: 15 residues. Germline V CDR1 and CDR2: LGHNA, YNFKEQ. The CDR3, as DNA: TGTGCCAGCAGCCACCTAGCGGGGGACCAAGAGACCCAGTACTTC. Its translation: CASSHLAGDQETQYF.

The chain recombines TRBV27 with TRBJ2-1; no definite D call. CDR1 and CDR2 from the germline V gene are MNHEY and SMNVEV (reference sequence). V lost 2 bases and J lost 7, with 9 bases in between. This CDR3 has 13 amino acids. The CDR3 spells CASSLQVVNEQFF. The CDR3 DNA follows: TGTGCCAGCAGTTTACAGGTTGTGAATGAGCAGTTCTTC.

The rearrangement joins TRBV11-2 to TRBJ2-1; 8 bases line up with TRBD1. The germline CDR1 and CDR2 sequences are SGHAT and FQNNGV. Trimming at V came to 6 bases and at J to 5 bases, leaving 6 bases not matched to a gene. The CDR3 extends over 14 amino acids. The CDR3 DNA is TGTGCCAGCAGACCACCGACAGGGGACAATGAGCAGTTCTTC. Amino acid sequence: CASRPPTGDNEQFF.

This clone was seen only a few times. This chain connects TRBV29-1 to TRBJ2-1; D is ambiguous. Trimming removed 4 bases at V and 7 bases at J, with 14 bases between. Germline values: CDR1 SQVTM, CDR2 ANQGSEA. The CDR3 sequence is 13 residues long. In nucleotides, the CDR3 is TGCAGCGTTGTCCCGACGGAGAATAATGAGCAGTTCTTC. It specifies CSVVPTENNEQFF.

The chain couples TRBV30 to TRBJ2-1; 11 nucleotides align to TRBD2. CDR3 length equals 15 residues. The germline gives CDR1 GTSNPN, CDR2 SVGIG (reference sequence). The V and J ends lost 2 bases and 9 bases, in that order; junction bases with no gene match: 9. The CDR3 DNA is TGTGCCTGGAGTAAGATGGTAGCGGGGGGGCGTGAGCAGTTCTTC. This sequence encodes CAWSKMVAGGREQFF.

The chain employs TRBV2 and TRBJ1-2; 10 bases align to TRBD1. CDR1 and CDR2 (germline): SNHLY, FYNNEI. V lost 9 bases, J lost 9 bases, and 4 bases stayed unmatched. CDR3 length equals 11 residues. CDR3 sequence reads: CASRTGGSYTF. The CDR3, as DNA: TGTGCCAGTCGGACAGGGGGAAGCTACACCTTC.

The chain has TRBV2 and TRBJ2-7; perhaps TRBD2 as D (5 bases). Trimming removed 2 bases at V and 1 base at J, with 9 bases between. CDR1 is SNHLY, CDR2 FYNNEI, per germline. The CDR3 sequence is 14 residues long. The CDR3 DNA reads TGTGCCAGCAGTGAATCGGGAAGATCCTACGAGCAGTACTTC. Protein sequence: CASSESGRSYEQYF.

V and J are TRBV11-2 and TRBJ1-1; D possibly corresponds to TRBD1 (5 bases). Germline V gene data show CDR1 as SGHAT and CDR2 as FQNNGV. V gave up 5 bases and J gave up 5 bases, with 21 bases separating them. The CDR3 length is 16 residues. CDR3 region: CASSHLWGSRGTEAFF. As DNA, the CDR3 is TGTGCCAGCAGCCACCTATGGGGGAGTCGGGGGACTGAAGCTTTCTTT.

The chain links TRBV19 to TRBJ2-7; the D is unclear. The CDR3 has 17 residues. Per germline, CDR1 LNHDA and CDR2 SQIVND (reference sequence). V was trimmed by 6 bases and J by 2 bases, leaving 23 bases between them. The CDR3 protein is CASSPQSETLDTYEQYF. The CDR3 DNA reads TGTGCCAGTAGCCCTCAGTCGGAGACACTCGACACCTACGAGCAGTACTTC.